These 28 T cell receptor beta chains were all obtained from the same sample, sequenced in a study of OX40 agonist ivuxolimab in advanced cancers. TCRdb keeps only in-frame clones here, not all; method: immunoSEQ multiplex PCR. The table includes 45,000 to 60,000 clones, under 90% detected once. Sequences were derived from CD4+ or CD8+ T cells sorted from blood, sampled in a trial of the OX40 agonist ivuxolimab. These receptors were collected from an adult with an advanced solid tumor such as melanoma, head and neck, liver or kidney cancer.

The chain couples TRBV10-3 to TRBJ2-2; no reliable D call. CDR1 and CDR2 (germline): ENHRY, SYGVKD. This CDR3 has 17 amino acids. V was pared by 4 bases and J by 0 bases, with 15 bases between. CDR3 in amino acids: CAISGTVLSSNTGELFF. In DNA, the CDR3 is TGTGCCATCAGTGGAACGGTTCTCTCATCGAACACCGGGGAGCTGTTTTTT.

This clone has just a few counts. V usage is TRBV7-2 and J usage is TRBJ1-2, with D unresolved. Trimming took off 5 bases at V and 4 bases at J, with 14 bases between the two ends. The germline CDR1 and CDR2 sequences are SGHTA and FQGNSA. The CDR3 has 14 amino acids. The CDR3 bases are TGTGCCAGCAGCACAGCTCAGGAGACCTATGGCTACACCTTC. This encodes CASSTAQETYGYTF.

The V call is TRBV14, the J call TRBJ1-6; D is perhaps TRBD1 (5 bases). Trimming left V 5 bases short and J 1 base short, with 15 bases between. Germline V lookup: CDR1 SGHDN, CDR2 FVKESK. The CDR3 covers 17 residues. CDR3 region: CASSYGRGASYNSPLHF. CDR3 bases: TGTGCCAGCAGCTACGGGAGGGGCGCGTCCTATAATTCACCCCTCCACTTT.

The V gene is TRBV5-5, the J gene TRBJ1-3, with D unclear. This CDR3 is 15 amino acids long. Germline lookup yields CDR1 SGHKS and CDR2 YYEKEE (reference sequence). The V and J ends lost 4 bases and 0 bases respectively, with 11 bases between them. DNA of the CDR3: TGTGCCAGCAGCACCGGACTGAACTCTGGAAACACCATATATTTT. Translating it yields CASSTGLNSGNTIYF.

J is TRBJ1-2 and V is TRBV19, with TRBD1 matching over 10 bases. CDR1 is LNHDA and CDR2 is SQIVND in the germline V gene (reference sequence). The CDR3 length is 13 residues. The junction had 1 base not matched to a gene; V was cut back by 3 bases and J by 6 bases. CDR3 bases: TGTGCCAGTAGTATGACAGGGGGCGATGGCTACACCTTC. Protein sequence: CASSMTGGDGYTF.

The CDR3 spells CASSPSGTQHQPQHF. CDR3 sequence (DNA): TGTGCCAGCAGCCCGTCCGGGACACAACATCAGCCCCAGCATTTT. The rearrangement uses TRBV5-6 and TRBJ1-5; weak D call: TRBD1 (6 bases). The CDR3 is made up of 15 amino acids. V gave up 4 bases and J gave up 5 bases, with 16 bases separating them. Germline V gene lookup returns CDR1 SGHDT and CDR2 YYEEEE.

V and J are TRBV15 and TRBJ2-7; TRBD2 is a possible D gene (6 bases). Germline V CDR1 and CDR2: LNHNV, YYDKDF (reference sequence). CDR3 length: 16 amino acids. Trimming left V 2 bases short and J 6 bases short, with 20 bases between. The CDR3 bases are TGTGCCACCAGCAGAAGCGGACCTAAAGCGGGTTTCGAGCAGTACTTC. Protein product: CATSRSGPKAGFEQYF.

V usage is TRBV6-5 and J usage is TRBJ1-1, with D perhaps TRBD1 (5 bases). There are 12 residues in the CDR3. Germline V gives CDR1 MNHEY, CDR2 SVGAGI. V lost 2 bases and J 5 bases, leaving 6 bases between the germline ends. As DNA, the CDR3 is TGTGCCAGCAGTTACGGGGGGACTGAAGCTTTCTTT. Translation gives CASSYGGTEAFF.

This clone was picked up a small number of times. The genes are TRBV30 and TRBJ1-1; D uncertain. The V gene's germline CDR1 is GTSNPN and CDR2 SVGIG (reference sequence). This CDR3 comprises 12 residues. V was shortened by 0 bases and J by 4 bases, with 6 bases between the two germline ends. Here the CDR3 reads CAWSVKPTEAFF. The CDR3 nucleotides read TGTGCCTGGAGTGTTAAACCCACTGAAGCTTTCTTT.

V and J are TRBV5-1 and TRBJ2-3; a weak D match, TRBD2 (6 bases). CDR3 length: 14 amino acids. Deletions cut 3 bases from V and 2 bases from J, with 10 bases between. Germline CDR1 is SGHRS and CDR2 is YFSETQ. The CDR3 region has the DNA TGCGCCAGCAGCTCGGGACTCATCACAGATACGCAGTATTTT. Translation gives CASSSGLITDTQYF.

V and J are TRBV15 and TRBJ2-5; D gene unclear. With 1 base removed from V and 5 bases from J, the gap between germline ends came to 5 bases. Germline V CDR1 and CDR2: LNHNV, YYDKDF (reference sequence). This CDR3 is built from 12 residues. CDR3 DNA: TGTGCCACCAGCAGAGCGCCCGAGACCCAGTACTTC. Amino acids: CATSRAPETQYF.

As DNA, the CDR3 is TGTGCCAGTCAGGAGAGTCTCGAAAACATTCAGTACTTC. This codes for CASQESLENIQYF. This sequence joins TRBV2 and TRBJ2-4; D is undetermined. CDR1 and CDR2 (germline): SNHLY, FYNNEI. CDR3 size: 13 residues. The ends were cut back, 9 bases at V and 5 bases at J, with 14 bases in the middle.

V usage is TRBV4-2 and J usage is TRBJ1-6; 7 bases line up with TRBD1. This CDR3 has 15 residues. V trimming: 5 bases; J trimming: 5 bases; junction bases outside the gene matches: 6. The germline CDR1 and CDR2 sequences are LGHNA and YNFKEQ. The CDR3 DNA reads TGTGCCAGCAGCGGCGGACAGGTTAATAATTCACCCCTCCACTTT. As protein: CASSGGQVNNSPLHF.

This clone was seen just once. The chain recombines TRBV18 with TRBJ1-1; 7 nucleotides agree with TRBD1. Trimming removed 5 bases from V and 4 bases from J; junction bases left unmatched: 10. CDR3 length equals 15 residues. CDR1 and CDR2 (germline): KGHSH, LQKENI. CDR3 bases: TGTGCCAGCTCATCAGAGACAGGGAGGCGCACTGAAGCTTTCTTT. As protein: CASSSETGRRTEAFF.

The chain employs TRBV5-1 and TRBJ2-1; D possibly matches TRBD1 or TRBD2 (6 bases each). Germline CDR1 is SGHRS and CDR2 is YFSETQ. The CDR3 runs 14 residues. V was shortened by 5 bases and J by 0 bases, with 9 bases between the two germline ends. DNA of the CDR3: TGCGCCAGCAGTGAGGGGGGCTCCTACAATGAGCAGTTCTTC. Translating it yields CASSEGGSYNEQFF.

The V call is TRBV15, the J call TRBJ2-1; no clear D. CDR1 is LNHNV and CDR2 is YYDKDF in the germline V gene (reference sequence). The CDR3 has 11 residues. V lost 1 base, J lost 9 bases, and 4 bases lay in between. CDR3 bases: TGTGCCACCAGCAGAGTCAGTGAGCAGTTCTTC. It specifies CATSRVSEQFF.

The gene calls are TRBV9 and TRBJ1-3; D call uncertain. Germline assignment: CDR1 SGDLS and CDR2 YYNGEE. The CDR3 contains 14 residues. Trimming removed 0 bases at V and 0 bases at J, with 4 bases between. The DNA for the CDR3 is TGTGCCAGCAGCGTAGGGAGCTCTGGAAACACCATATATTTT. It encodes CASSVGSSGNTIYF.

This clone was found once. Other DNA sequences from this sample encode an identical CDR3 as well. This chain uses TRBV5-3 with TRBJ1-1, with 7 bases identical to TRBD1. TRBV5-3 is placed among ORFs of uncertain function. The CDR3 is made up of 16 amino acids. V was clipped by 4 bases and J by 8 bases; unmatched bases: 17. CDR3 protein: CARSAEGDSGGTEAFF. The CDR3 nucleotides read TGTGCCAGAAGCGCGGAAGGGGACAGTGGGGGCACCGAAGCTTTCTTT.

The CDR3, as DNA: TGTGCCAGCAGTCCGACTCACACAACAGGGGCCGGGGGCTACACCTTC. Its translation: CASSPTHTTGAGGYTF. The rearrangement joins TRBV6-4 to TRBJ1-2; 7 bases line up with TRBD1. CDR3 size: 16 residues. The germline V gene encodes CDR1 MRHNA and CDR2 SNTAGT. Trimming at V came to 5 bases and at J to 8 bases, leaving 17 bases not matched to a gene.

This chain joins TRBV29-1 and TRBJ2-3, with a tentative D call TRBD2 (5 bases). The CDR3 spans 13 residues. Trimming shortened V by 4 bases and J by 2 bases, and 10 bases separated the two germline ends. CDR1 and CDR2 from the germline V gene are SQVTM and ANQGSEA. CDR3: CSVGADPTDTQYF. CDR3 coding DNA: TGCAGCGTTGGAGCGGACCCCACAGATACGCAGTATTTT.

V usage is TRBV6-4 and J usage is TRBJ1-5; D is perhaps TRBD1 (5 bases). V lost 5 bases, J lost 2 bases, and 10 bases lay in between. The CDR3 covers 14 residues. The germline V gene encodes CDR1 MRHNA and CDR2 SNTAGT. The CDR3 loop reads CASSSVGGNQPQHF. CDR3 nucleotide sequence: TGTGCCAGCAGTTCGGTGGGGGGCAATCAGCCCCAGCATTTT.

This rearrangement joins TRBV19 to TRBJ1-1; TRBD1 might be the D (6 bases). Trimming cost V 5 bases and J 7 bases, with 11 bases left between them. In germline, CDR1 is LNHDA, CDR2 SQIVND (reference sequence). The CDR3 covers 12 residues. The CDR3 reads CASSWGAGEAFF. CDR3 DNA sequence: TGTGCCAGTAGTTGGGGGGCTGGTGAAGCTTTCTTT.

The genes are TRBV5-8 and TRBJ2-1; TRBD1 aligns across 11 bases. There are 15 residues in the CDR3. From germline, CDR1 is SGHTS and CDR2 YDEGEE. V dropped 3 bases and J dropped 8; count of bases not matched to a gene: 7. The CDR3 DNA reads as TGTGCCAGCAGCTCTTTGGGACAGGGGGGCGATGAGCAGTTCTTC. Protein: CASSSLGQGGDEQFF.

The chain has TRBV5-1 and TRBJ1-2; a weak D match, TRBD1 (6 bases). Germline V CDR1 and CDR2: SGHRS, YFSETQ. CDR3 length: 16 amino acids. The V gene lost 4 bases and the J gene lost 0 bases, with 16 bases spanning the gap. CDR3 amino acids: CASSRSQGNSNYGYTF. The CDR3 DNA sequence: TGCGCCAGCAGCCGATCACAGGGTAACTCTAACTATGGCTACACCTTC.

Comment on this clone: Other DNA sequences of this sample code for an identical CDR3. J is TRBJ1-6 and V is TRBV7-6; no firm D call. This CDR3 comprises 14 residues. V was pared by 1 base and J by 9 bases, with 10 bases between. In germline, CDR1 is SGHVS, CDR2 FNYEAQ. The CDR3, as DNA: TGTGCCAGCAGCTTAGACGGTCCCACTTCACCCCTCCACTTT. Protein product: CASSLDGPTSPLHF.

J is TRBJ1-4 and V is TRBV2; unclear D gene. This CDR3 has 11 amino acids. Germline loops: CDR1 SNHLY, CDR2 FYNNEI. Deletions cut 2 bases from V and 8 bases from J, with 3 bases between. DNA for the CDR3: TGTGCCAGCAGTGAATACGAAAAACTGTTTTTT. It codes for CASSEYEKLFF.

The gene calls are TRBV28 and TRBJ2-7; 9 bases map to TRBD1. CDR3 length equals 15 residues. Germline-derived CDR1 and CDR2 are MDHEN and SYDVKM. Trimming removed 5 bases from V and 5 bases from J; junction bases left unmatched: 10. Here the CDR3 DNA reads TGTGCCAGCAGTGGATCGGGACAGGGAGGAGACGAGCAGTACTTC. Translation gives CASSGSGQGGDEQYF.

Here the CDR3 DNA reads TGTGCCAGCAGTCTAACTAGTAAGGGCTACAATGAGCAGTTCTTC. This encodes CASSLTSKGYNEQFF. V usage is TRBV2 and J usage is TRBJ2-1; maybe TRBD2 (5 bases). The CDR3 extends over 15 amino acids. The V end lost 5 bases, the J end lost 3 bases, and 14 bases lay between the germline ends. CDR1 SNHLY and CDR2 FYNNEI come from the germline V gene.